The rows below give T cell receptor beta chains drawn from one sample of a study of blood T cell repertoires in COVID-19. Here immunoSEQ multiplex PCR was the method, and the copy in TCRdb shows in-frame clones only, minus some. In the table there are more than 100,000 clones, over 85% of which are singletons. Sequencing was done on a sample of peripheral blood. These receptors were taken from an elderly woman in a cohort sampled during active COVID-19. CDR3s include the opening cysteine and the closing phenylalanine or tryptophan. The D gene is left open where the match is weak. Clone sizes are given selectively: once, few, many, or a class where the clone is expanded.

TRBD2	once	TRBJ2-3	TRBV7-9	TGTGCCAGCAGCCGCAGCGGGGCGGCAGATACGCAGTATTTT	CASSRSGAADTQYF
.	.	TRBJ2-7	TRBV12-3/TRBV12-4	TGTGCCAGCAGTTTTAGTTTCCACGAGCAGTACTTC	CASSFSFHEQYF
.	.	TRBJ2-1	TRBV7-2	TGTGCCAGCAGTCTACCTCGTGGTTACAATGAGCAGTTCTTC	CASSLPRGYNEQFF
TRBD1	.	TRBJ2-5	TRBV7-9	TGTGCCAGCAGCCCTCGGACAGGGTCGTACCAAGAGACCCAGTACTTC	CASSPRTGSYQETQYF
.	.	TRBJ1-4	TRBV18	TGTGCCAGCTCATCCTCATCCGACAGAACGCTCCCCTATAAACTGTTTTTT	CASSSSSDRTLPYKLFF
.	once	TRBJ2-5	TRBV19	TGTGCCAGTAGTTCAAGCAGGGGGAGGCAGGACCAAGAGACCCAGTACTTC	CASSSSRGRQDQETQYF
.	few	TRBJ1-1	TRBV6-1	TGTGCCAGCAGTGAAGGGGGACTGAGCACTGAAGCTTTCTTT	CASSEGGLSTEAFF
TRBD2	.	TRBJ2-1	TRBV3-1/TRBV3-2	TGTGCCAGCAGCCAACGCGGGAGAGGCTATGAGCAGTTCTTC	CASSQRGRGYEQFF
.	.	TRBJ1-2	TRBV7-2	TGTGCCAGCAGCTTCGGCGGCTATGGCTACACCTTC	CASSFGGYGYTF
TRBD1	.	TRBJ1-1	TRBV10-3	TGTGCCATCAGTGAATCCCGACAGGGGAGGACTGAAGCTTTCTTT	CAISESRQGRTEAFF
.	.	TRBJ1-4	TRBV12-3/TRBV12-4	TGTGCCAGCAGTTTTGGAGGGGTTGAAAAACTGTTTTTT	CASSFGGVEKLFF
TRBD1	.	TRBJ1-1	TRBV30	TGTGCCTGGAGTGGGACAGGGGCCAACACTGAAGCTTTCTTT	CAWSGTGANTEAFF
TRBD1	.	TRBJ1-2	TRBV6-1	TGTGCCAGCAGTGAAGGGGGGACAGGAGCCTATGGCTACACCTTC	CASSEGGTGAYGYTF
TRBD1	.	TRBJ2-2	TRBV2	TGTGCCAGCAGTGAGGGACAGGGTCATTACGGGGAGCTGTTTTTT	CASSEGQGHYGELFF
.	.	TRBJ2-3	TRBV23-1	TGCGCCAGCAGTCAACCCCAAGTGGGGGGAGATACGCAGTATTTT	CASSQPQVGGDTQYF
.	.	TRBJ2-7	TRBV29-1	TGCAGCGTGGAAGGGACAAGATACGAGCAGTACTTC	CSVEGTRYEQYF
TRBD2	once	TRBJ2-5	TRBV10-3	TGTGCCATCAGCTGGACTAGCGGGGGGACGATCCAAGAGACCCAGTACTTC	CAISWTSGGTIQETQYF
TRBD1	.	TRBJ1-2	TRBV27	TGTGCCAGCAGCTTCGGGGGACAGGGGGTATATGGCTACACCTTC	CASSFGGQGVYGYTF
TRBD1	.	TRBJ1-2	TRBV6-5	TGTGCCAGCAGTTGGGGACAGGGGGCTTCAGACTATGGCTACACCTTC	CASSWGQGASDYGYTF
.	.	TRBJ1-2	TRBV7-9	TGTGCCAGCCGAGGCGCTAACTATGGCTACACCTTC	CASRGANYGYTF
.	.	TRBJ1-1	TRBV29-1	TGCAGCGTCCAACAGGCGAACACTGAAGCTTTCTTT	CSVQQANTEAFF
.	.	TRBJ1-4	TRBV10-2	TGCGCCAGCAGTAAGCTTGAGGAACTGTTTTTT	CASSKLEELFF
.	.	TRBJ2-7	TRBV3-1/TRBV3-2	TGTGCCAGCAGCCAATTCCCGACGAGGCAGGGCCCCTACGAGCAGTACTTC	CASSQFPTRQGPYEQYF
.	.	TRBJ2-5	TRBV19	TGTGCCAGTAGTATATCGGGGGTGGGGCCGGGAGAGACCCAGTACTTC	CASSISGVGPGETQYF
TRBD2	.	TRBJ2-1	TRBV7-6	TGTGCCAGCAGCTTAAGTGGTCGGGGTGCGGGGGGCACTGAGCAGTTCTTC	CASSLSGRGAGGTEQFF
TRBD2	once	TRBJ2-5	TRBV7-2	TGTGCCAGCAGCTTATTAGTTGCTAGCGGGACACAGACCCAGTACTTC	CASSLLVASGTQTQYF
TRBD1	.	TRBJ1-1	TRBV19	TGTGCCAGTAGTATAACCTCCAGGGACAGTGGTGAAGCTTTCTTT	CASSITSRDSGEAFF
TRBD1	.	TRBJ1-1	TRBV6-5	TGTGCCAGCGGGGGTCCGACAGGGGCGAACACTGAAGCTTTCTTT	CASGGPTGANTEAFF
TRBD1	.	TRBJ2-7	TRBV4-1	TGCGCCAGCAGCCTCCGGGACAGTTATTACGAGCAGTACTTC	CASSLRDSYYEQYF
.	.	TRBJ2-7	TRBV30	TGTGCCTGGAGTGTACTTGGACAGAGGCAGTACTTC	CAWSVLGQRQYF
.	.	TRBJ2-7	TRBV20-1	TGCAGTGCTAGGAGGTCCTACGAGCAGTACTTC	CSARRSYEQYF
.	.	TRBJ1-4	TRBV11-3	TGTGCCAGCAGCTTAGCAGGACTTCCAAGCGCATCAACTAATGAAAAACTGTTTTTT	CASSLAGLPSASTNEKLFF
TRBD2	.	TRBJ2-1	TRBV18	TGTGCCAGCTCACCCGCGGGGGGGAGCTCCTACAATGAGCAGTTCTTC	CASSPAGGSSYNEQFF
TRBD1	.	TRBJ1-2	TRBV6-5	TGTGCCAGCAGTTTGGGACAGGGGAACTATGGCTACACCTTC	CASSLGQGNYGYTF
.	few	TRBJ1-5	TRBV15	TGTGCCACCAGCAGAATTCCTGCAGGGGTGGGACAGCCCCAGCATTTT	CATSRIPAGVGQPQHF
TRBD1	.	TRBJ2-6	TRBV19	TGTGCCAGTCAGGACAGGGCAGGGGCCAACGTCCTGACTTTC	CASQDRAGANVLTF
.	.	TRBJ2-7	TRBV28	TGTGCCAGCAGTTTTGGGCAGTCCTCCTACGAGCAGTACTTC	CASSFGQSSYEQYF
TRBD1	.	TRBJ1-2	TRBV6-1	TGTGCCAGCAGTGAAGAAGGGACAGTCTATGGCTACACCTTC	CASSEEGTVYGYTF
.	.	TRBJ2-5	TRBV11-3	TGTGCCAGCAGCCGGAGGGTCGGCGAGACCCAGTACTTC	CASSRRVGETQYF
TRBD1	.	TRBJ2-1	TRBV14	TGTGCCAGCAGCGAACAGGGGCCCAATGAGCAGTTCTTC	CASSEQGPNEQFF
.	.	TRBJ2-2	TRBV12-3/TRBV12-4	TGTGCCAGCAGGTCGGGCGGGGCCGGGGAGCTGTTTTTT	CASRSGGAGELFF
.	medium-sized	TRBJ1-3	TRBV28	TGTGCCAGCAGCTTGAGACTGCTCTCTGGAAACACCATATATTTT	CASSLRLLSGNTIYF
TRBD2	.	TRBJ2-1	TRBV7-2	TGTGCCAGCAGCTCCCTAGCGGGAGGCACCTACAATGAGCAGTTCTTC	CASSSLAGGTYNEQFF
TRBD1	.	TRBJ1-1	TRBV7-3	TGTGCCAGCAGCTTAACGCAACTTAGGACAGGGGGAGTAGGGGCTGAAGCTTTCTTT	CASSLTQLRTGGVGAEAFF
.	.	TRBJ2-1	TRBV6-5	TGTGCCAGCAGACCGGACAGTTTATACAATGAGCAGTTCTTC	CASRPDSLYNEQFF
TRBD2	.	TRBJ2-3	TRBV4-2	TGTGCCAGCAGCCCGCGATACTCAAAAGGGACCATAAGCGGGGGCACAGATACGCAGTATTTT	CASSPRYSKGTISGGTDTQYF
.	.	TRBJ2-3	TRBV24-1	TGTGCCACCAGTGATCCCTACACAGATACGCAGTATTTT	CATSDPYTDTQYF
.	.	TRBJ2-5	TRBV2	TGTGCCAGCAGTGAGAACAGGGTCTTTGGGACCCAGTACTTC	CASSENRVFGTQYF
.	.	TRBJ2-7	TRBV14	TGTGCCAGCAGCCTCCTTCGATCGGACTTGAACCACGAGCAGTACTTC	CASSLLRSDLNHEQYF
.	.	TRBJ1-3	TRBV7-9	TGTGCCAGCAGCTTATTAACAGGCTCTGGAAACACCATATATTTT	CASSLLTGSGNTIYF
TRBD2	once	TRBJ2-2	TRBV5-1	TGCGCCAGCAGCCGTGGGGAGGGACGGACCGGGGAGCTGTTTTTT	CASSRGEGRTGELFF
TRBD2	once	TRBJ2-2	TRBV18	TGTGCCAGCTCACCAAGAGCGGGAGCTACCGGGGAGCTGTTTTTT	CASSPRAGATGELFF
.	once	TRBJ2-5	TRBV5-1	TGCGCCAGCAGCTTAGGCCGGGGTATCCAAGAGACCCAGTACTTC	CASSLGRGIQETQYF
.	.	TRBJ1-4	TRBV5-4	TGTGCCAGCAGCTTGGGAGGGGGGGGTGAAAAACTGTTTTTT	CASSLGGGGEKLFF
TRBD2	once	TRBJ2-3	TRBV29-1	TGCAGCGGGTCAGCGGGGCGTGGAGATACGCAGTATTTT	CSGSAGRGDTQYF
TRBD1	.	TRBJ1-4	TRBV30	TGTGCCTGCCAAATAGGGACAGTCAATGAAAAACTGTTTTTT	CACQIGTVNEKLFF
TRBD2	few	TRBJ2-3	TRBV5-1	TGCGCCAGCAGCTTGGCCGAAGGCCCCAAGTCGGGACTAGCGCGAGATACGCAGTATTTT	CASSLAEGPKSGLARDTQYF
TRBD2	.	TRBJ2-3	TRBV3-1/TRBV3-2	TGTGCCAGCAGCCAAGGATCTAGCGGGGGTGTCAGCGATACGCAGTATTTT	CASSQGSSGGVSDTQYF